This TCR beta chain was retrieved from a study of neurological immune-mediated disorders. General study results and limits: HTLV-1-associated myelopathy displayed the greatest TCR clonal expansion, and multiple sclerosis exhibited the smallest, lower than that of healthy controls.

The cDNA came from 5'RACE, which used 10-nucleotide random UMIs. In each sequencing run, over 180 million TCR-beta sequences were generated from 15-18 subjects. One entry per CDR3 protein results from TCRdb running MiXCR on the 5' RACE reads. The table lists 25,000 to 35,000 distinct CDR3 sequences, about 15% of them singletons. The CDR3 loop spans 15 amino acids. CDR1 is SGHKS, CDR2 YYEKEE, per germline (reference sequence). Trimming cost V 2 bases and J 4 bases, with 15 bases left between them. About this clonotype: The antigen is undetermined.

Sequencing was carried out using PBMCs. This sequence was found in a man in his 70s in good health. The rearrangement joins TRBV5-5 to TRBJ1-2; D call uncertain. The CDR3 reads CASSFQRGTLYGYTF. CDR3 in DNA: TGTGCCAGCAGCTTTCAGCGGGGTACCCTCTATGGCTACACCTTC.